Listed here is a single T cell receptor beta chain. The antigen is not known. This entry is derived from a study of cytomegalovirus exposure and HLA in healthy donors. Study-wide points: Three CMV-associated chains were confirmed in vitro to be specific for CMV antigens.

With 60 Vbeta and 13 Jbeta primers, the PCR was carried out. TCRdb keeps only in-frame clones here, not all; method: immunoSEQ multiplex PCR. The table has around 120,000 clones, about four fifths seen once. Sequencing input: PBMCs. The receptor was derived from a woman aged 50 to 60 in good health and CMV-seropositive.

The CDR3 nucleotides are TGCGCCAGCCGAGACAGGGTTGATGATGGCTACACCTTC. Translated, it gives CASRDRVDDGYTF. The rearrangement links TRBV10-2 to TRBJ1-2; 7 bases map to TRBD1. CDR1 and CDR2 (germline): WSHSY, SAAADI. Germline trimming cut 8 bases from V and 6 bases from J; bases unmatched to any gene: 9. CDR3 length: 13 residues.